The clone carrying this TCR beta chain was seen a few times. What it recognizes is unknown. Described time point: patch test 1, 2 weeks after DPC sensitization. Treatment of the sample: therapeutic diphenylcyclopropenone sensitization with weekly scalp DPC. The V gene lost 7 bases and the J gene lost 1 base, with 9 bases spanning the gap. Germline CDR1 reads LNHDA; CDR2 reads SQIVND (reference sequence). CDR3 size: 13 residues. The sample is drawn from a study of human T cells and chemical hapten exposure. Study details: Small discrepancies in pooled library volume mainly accounted for the varying TCR yields per sample.

Attachment of unique molecular identifiers to individual cDNA molecules was performed in the library. TCRdb reanalysed the RACE reads using MiXCR and keeps one entry per CDR3 protein. Of some 170,000 distinct CDR3 sequences listed, about a fifth are singletons. Findings of the study overall: DPC sensitization produced no change in TCRs with frequency above 1 in 1000. Expanded TCRs produced significantly more large CDR3 similarity clusters than controls did.

This sequence joins TRBV19 and TRBJ2-3; TRBD2 might be the D (5 bases). The source of this sequence is a woman aged 50 to 60 with alopecia areata. Some clones in this sample may be carry-over from other donors' samples. The starting material was whole blood, obtained in connection with sensitization to the hapten diphenylcyclopropenone (DPC). CDR3 nucleotide sequence: TGTGCCAGTAAACGGGAACGCACAGATACGCAGTATTTT. This translates into CASKRERTDTQYF.